The 17 T cell receptor beta chains listed next were all sequenced from one sample in a study of T cell responses to AZD1222 COVID-19 vaccine. TCRdb's copy holds only in-frame clones and misses some; the assay was immunoSEQ multiplex PCR. This table holds 110,000 or so clones, approximately 89% found once. The input for sequencing was peripheral blood, taken on day 0 of MenACWY control vaccination. The receptors shown here come from an adult in good health.

The rearrangement links TRBV13 to TRBJ1-1; D gene uncertain. Germline V gene sequence: CDR1 PRHDT, CDR2 FYEKMQ (reference sequence). V was cut by 5 bases and J by 1 base, with 14 bases left in between. This CDR3 has 15 residues. The CDR3 DNA follows: TGTGCCAGCAGCCCCACGTGGCTCCGGAACACTGAAGCTTTCTTT. Translated: CASSPTWLRNTEAFF.

The chain couples TRBV23-1 to TRBJ2-7, with 7 bases matching TRBD1. TRBV23-1 is filed as an ORF, its function uncertain. V shed 3 bases, J shed 2 bases, and the junction held 4 bases outside the gene matches. CDR3 length: 14 residues. CDR3: CASSQLGQTYEQYF. CDR3 sequence (DNA): TGCGCCAGCAGTCAGCTGGGACAGACCTACGAGCAGTACTTC.

This clone was recorded once. The V gene is TRBV28, the J gene TRBJ2-7; D call uncertain. Trimming cost V 3 bases and J 3 bases, with 6 bases left between them. This CDR3 spans 12 amino acids. Germline-derived CDR1 and CDR2 are MDHEN and SYDVKM. The CDR3 reads CASSFGNYEQYF. The CDR3, as DNA: TGTGCCAGCAGTTTTGGGAACTACGAGCAGTACTTC.

The V gene is TRBV23-1, the J gene TRBJ2-7; 12 bases line up with TRBD2. TRBV23-1 carries the ORF label, with uncertain function. V lost 0 bases, J lost 1 base, and 10 bases stayed unmatched. The CDR3 is made up of 19 amino acids. DNA of the CDR3: TGCGCCAGCAGTCAATCCCGACTAGCGGGGGCTATAATGTCCTACGAGCAGTACTTC. Translated: CASSQSRLAGAIMSYEQYF.

The rearrangement links TRBV27 to TRBJ2-7; 11 bases are shared with TRBD1. This CDR3 is built from 19 residues. CDR1 and CDR2 from the germline V gene are MNHEY and SMNVEV (reference sequence). Germline trimming cut 6 bases from V and 2 bases from J; bases unmatched to any gene: 18. For the CDR3, the DNA is TGTGCCAGCAGCCAAAAGGGGCGGACAGGGGGCGCGGACCCCTACGAGCAGTACTTC. This encodes CASSQKGRTGGADPYEQYF.

The rearrangement uses TRBV7-2 and TRBJ2-1; 13 bases agree with TRBD2. The CDR3 loop spans 15 amino acids. With V trimmed by 2 bases and J by 8 bases, 3 bases remained unmatched. CDR1 and CDR2 from the germline V gene are SGHTA and FQGNSA. The CDR3, as DNA: TGTGCCAGCAGCTTAACTAGCGGGGGGGCGGATGAGCAGTTCTTC. Residues: CASSLTSGGADEQFF.

In nucleotides, the CDR3 is TGTGCCAGCAGTGACCACCCTAGCGGGGTATCAGATACGCAGTATTTT. This gives the protein CASSDHPSGVSDTQYF. The J gene is TRBJ2-3, the V gene TRBV6-4, with 9 bases fitting TRBD2. CDR1 and CDR2 (germline): MRHNA, SNTAGT. V lost 2 bases to trimming and J lost 4 bases; unmatched junction nucleotides: 7. This CDR3 region has 16 residues.

The chain is built from TRBV23-1 and TRBJ2-1, with 10 positions matching TRBD1. TRBV23-1 is assigned to the ORF class and has an uncertain function. V lost 3 bases, J lost 4 bases, and 9 bases stayed unmatched. The CDR3 is made up of 17 amino acids. The CDR3 DNA is TGCGCCAGCAGTCATCATTGTAGGGGACAGGGGTACAATGAGCAGTTCTTC. Translation: CASSHHCRGQGYNEQFF.

The rearrangement joins TRBV7-9 to TRBJ1-4, with a weak D call TRBD1 (5 bases). V gave up 5 bases and J gave up 3 bases, with 13 bases separating them. The CDR3 extends over 15 amino acids. Germline V gives CDR1 SEHNR, CDR2 FQNEAQ (reference sequence). The CDR3 is CASSPLGASNEKLFF. The CDR3 nucleotides read TGTGCCAGCAGCCCCTTAGGGGCTTCTAATGAAAAACTGTTTTTT. Full variable domain (rest looked up from reference TRBV7-9 and TRBJ1-4): DTGVSQNPRHKITKRGQNVTFRCDPISEHNRLYWYRQTLGQGPEFLTYFQNEAQLEKSRLLSDRFSAERPKGSFSTLEIQRTEQGDSAMYLCASSPLGASNEKLFFGSGTQLSVL.

The chain combines TRBV27 with TRBJ1-1; maybe TRBD1 (6 bases). The V gene's germline CDR1 is MNHEY and CDR2 SMNVEV (reference sequence). This CDR3 region has 13 residues. Trimming shortened V by 5 bases and J by 4 bases, and 11 bases separated the two germline ends. The CDR3 coding sequence is TGTGCCAGCAGTCAGGGGTGGAGCACTGAAGCTTTCTTT. As protein: CASSQGWSTEAFF.

The gene calls are TRBV6-6 and TRBJ1-5; D is undetermined. This CDR3 region has 12 residues. V was pared by 6 bases and J by 0 bases, with 3 bases between. Germline CDR1 and CDR2: MNHNY and SVGAGI (reference sequence). As DNA, the CDR3 is TGTGCCAGCAGAAATAGCAATCAGCCCCAGCATTTT. This translates into CASRNSNQPQHF.

CDR3 nucleotide sequence: TGTGCCAGCGGACAGGGCATGAACACTGAAGCTTTCTTT. Protein product: CASGQGMNTEAFF. The chain carries TRBV6-5 and TRBJ1-1; 8 bases agree with TRBD1. The germline V gene encodes CDR1 MNHEY and CDR2 SVGAGI. The CDR3 length is 13 residues. V lost 8 bases to trimming and J lost 0 bases; unmatched junction nucleotides: 2.

The rearrangement uses TRBV4-2 and TRBJ1-6; weak D call: TRBD1 (5 bases). Per germline, CDR1 LGHNA and CDR2 YNFKEQ. CDR3 size: 16 residues. Trimming cost V 0 bases and J 6 bases, with 12 bases left between them. DNA of the CDR3: TGTGCCAGCAGCCAAGATCTTGCAGGGAGTAATTCACCCCTCCACTTT. Translated, it gives CASSQDLAGSNSPLHF.

This rearrangement joins TRBV28 to TRBJ2-1, with D perhaps matching TRBD1 or TRBD2 (5 bases each). V lost 5 bases and J lost 12, with 17 bases in between. This CDR3 is built from 13 residues. Germline-derived CDR1 and CDR2 are MDHEN and SYDVKM. CDR3 amino acids: CASSDWDRPRQFF. The CDR3 DNA reads as TGTGCCAGCAGTGATTGGGACCGCCCCCGGCAGTTCTTC.

This chain links TRBV10-1 with TRBJ1-3, with 7 positions matching TRBD1. V gave up 10 bases and J gave up 4 bases; unmatched junction bases: 7. Germline V gives CDR1 WNHNN, CDR2 SYGVQD (reference sequence). The CDR3 covers 13 residues. CDR3 residues: CATGGWSGNTIYF. DNA for the CDR3: TGCGCCACAGGGGGGTGGTCAGGAAACACCATATATTTT.

V gene TRBV3-1 (or the pseudogene TRBV3-2) combines with J gene TRBJ2-3, with TRBD2 identical over 12 bases. The CDR3 totals 16 residues. Germline V CDR1 and CDR2: LGHDT, YNNKEL (reference sequence). J was trimmed by 1 base and V by 3 bases; bases with no gene match: 2. The CDR3 is CASSHRLAGGTDTQYF. CDR3 bases: TGTGCCAGCAGCCATCGACTAGCGGGGGGCACAGATACGCAGTATTTT.

The gene calls are TRBV5-4 and TRBJ1-6; D is uncertain. Trimming pared 4 bases from V and 9 bases from J, leaving 17 bases between. Germline values: CDR1 SGHNT, CDR2 YYREEE (reference sequence). This CDR3 region has 15 residues. The CDR3 DNA sequence: TGTGCCAGCAGCCTATCGCGGGAGGCTGGTTCACCCCTCCACTTT. It yields the protein CASSLSREAGSPLHF.